This record covers a single T cell receptor (beta chain). These data originate in a study of metastatic and nonmetastatic thyroid tumors. Authors' processing steps: Building a distant-metastasis classifier for papillary thyroid cancer drew on CDR3 differences across clinicopathological groups. TCRdb re-analyzed the PCR reads using MiXCR. TCRdb, not the authors, supplied the V and J calls. There are around 28,000 clones in the sample; 3.7% occur only once, and roughly 3.1% lies in the top ten. Not a single patient had been given any form of treatment at any point before undergoing thyroid surgery. The germline gives CDR1 LNHDA, CDR2 SQIVND (reference sequence). Trimming removed 6 bases at V and 2 bases at J, with 17 bases between. This CDR3 region has 16 residues.

The source of this sequence is a male donor with papillary thyroid cancer or a benign thyroid nodule (not recorded which). Some clones in this sample may be carry-over from other donors' samples. What was sequenced was blood. The chain is built from TRBV19 and TRBJ1-3; D is undetermined. The CDR3 spells CASSATWGGTGNTIYF. The CDR3 DNA follows: TGTGCCAGTAGCGCTACATGGGGAGGAACTGGAAACACCATATATTTT.